This is a list of T cell receptor beta chains from one sample in a study of T cells in Graves' hyperthyroidism and ophthalmopathy. MiXCR, run by TCRdb on the multiplex PCR reads, gives a single entry per CDR3 protein. The sample carries approximately 500,000 distinct CDR3 sequences, around 45% recorded once. Source material: peripheral blood or thyroid tissue (not recorded which). Receptors originate from a woman between 18 and 30 years old with Graves' hyperthyroidism. CDR3s include the opening cysteine and the closing phenylalanine or tryptophan. The D gene is left open where the match is weak.

>13|NA|TRBV27
CASSSAGRYGYTF
>16|TRBD2|TRBV25-1
CASSSGLAGGPETQYF
>14|NA|TRBV7-9
CASSLAHSTGELFF
>16|NA|TRBV20-1
CSARAPRQANTGELFF
>15|NA|TRBV24-1
CATSHTGEGTDTQYF
>17|NA|TRBV7-9
CASSPLEGPNSNQPQHF
>14|NA|TRBV12-5
CASGLGPASYEQYF
>13|TRBD1|TRBV29-1
CSVVGQGTNGYTF
>15|TRBD1|TRBV13
CASSSPGQANYGYTF
>14|TRBD1|TRBV7-6
CASSMDRDQETQYF
>13|NA|TRBV7-3
CASSRDKDTEAFF
>17|TRBD1|TRBV7-3
CASSLTGETGGTGELFF
>13|NA|TRBV3-1
CASSQAMGYEQYF
>14|NA|TRBV10-3
CAISEGYSNQPQHF
>15|TRBD2|TRBV2
CASSLPAGGGETQYF
>15|TRBD2|TRBV20-1
CSVQGTSGETGELFF
>18|TRBD2|TRBV7-9
CASSSLGGTSGVKETQYF
>14|TRBD1|TRBV2
CASSGQGDDSPLHF
>12|NA|TRBV29-1
CSVESAPNEQFF
>13|NA|TRBV2
CASSGRGTYEQYF